The present entry profiles one T cell receptor (beta chain) with its context. All recovered Cohort 3 donors got two negative PCRs, got clearance, or saw symptom resolution. The CDR3 contains 15 residues. Germline lookup yields CDR1 KGHSH and CDR2 LQKENI. V was shortened by 1 base and J by 1 base, with 10 bases between the two germline ends. These data are taken from a study of blood T cell repertoires in COVID-19. At the level of the study: From the United States, Italy and Spain came samples of acute and convalescent COVID-19. T cells, B-cell-depleted T cells, or PBMCs provided the cDNA or gDNA that served as material.

Only in-frame clones appear in the TCRdb table, and some are missing; sequencing was by immunoSEQ multiplex PCR. Of 150,000 to 200,000 clones listed, 84% were seen once; the top ten hold approximately 16%. The clonotype was recovered from a middle-aged man who had recovered from COVID-19. V usage is TRBV18 and J usage is TRBJ1-1, with a weak D call TRBD1 (6 bases). The sample was PBMCs or T cells enriched from blood (not recorded which). In DNA, the CDR3 is TGTGCCAGCTCACCACAGGGGGTGACGAACACTGAAGCTTTCTTT. Residues: CASSPQGVTNTEAFF.